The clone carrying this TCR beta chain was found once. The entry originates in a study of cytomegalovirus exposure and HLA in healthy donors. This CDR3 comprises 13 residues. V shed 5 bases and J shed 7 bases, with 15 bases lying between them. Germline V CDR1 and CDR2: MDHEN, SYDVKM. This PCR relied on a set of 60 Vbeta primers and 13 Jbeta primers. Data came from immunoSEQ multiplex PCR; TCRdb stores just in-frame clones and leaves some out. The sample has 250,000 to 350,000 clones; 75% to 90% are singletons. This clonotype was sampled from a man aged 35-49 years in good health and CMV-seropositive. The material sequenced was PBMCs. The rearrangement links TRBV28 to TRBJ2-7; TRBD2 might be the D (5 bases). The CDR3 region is CASSPHRAGEQYF. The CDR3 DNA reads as TGTGCCAGCAGTCCTCACCGGGCGGGTGAGCAGTACTTC.